This record covers a single T cell receptor (beta chain). The target antigen is unknown. The germline gives CDR1 MNHNS, CDR2 SASEGT. CDR3 length equals 15 residues. With 2 bases clipped from V and 2 bases from J, the junction kept 3 bases outside the gene matches. The sequenced template was cDNA made from the entire isolated RNA. Profiling relied on immunoSEQ multiplex PCR, and the TCRdb table lists in-frame clones only, not all of them. The sample lists 200,000 to 300,000 clones, roughly 13% occurring once. This sample is part of a study of beta chain features in type 1 diabetes. Study results and limitations: Shorter templates might be favored by PCR, and equally so in patients and in controls. There were fewer insertions and more deletions at the VDJ junctions of type 1 diabetes patients. Type 1 diabetes patients had TCRB CDR3s that were shorter (moderately but significantly so) in all four CD4+ subsets.

Purity exceeding 95% was reached by all sorted populations. The chain has TRBV6-1 and TRBJ2-1; 7 bases are a match to TRBD1. The clonotype was recovered from a man aged 25 to 40 with type 1 diabetes. Material for sequencing was naive CD4+ T cells from blood. The CDR3 spells CASSESRGTYNEQFF. DNA of the CDR3: TGTGCCAGCAGTGAAAGCAGGGGGACCTACAATGAGCAGTTCTTC.